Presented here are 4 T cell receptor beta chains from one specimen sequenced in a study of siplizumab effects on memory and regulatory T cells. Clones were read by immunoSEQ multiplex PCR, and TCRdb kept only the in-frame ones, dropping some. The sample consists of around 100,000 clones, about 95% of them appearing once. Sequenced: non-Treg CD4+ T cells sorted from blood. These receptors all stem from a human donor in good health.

The CDR3 protein is CASSQPYEQYF. The CDR3 DNA reads as TGCGCCAGCAGCCAACCGTACGAGCAGTACTTC. V and J are TRBV4-1 and TRBJ2-7; D is uncertain. Germline V gives CDR1 MGHRA, CDR2 YSYEKL. Trimming left V 2 bases short and J 4 bases short, with 3 bases between. CDR3 length equals 11 residues.

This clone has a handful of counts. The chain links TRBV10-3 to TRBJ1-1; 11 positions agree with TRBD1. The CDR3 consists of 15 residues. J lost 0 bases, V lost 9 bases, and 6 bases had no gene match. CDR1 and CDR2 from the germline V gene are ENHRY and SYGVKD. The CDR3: CAIRTGGELNTEAFF. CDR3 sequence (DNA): TGTGCCATTCGGACAGGGGGCGAGTTGAACACTGAAGCTTTCTTT.

CDR3 in DNA: TGTGCCAGCAGCTTGGAAACGGTTAATGAGCAGTTCTTC. Translating gives CASSLETVNEQFF. The rearrangement joins TRBV5-4 to TRBJ2-1; no firm D call. CDR1 and CDR2 (germline): SGHNT, YYREEE (reference sequence). The CDR3 loop spans 13 amino acids. Trimming left V 0 bases short and J 7 bases short, with 8 bases between.

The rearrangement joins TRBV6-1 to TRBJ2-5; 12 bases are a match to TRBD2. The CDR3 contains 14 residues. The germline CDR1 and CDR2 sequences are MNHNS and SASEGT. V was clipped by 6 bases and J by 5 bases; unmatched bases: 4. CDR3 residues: CASRLAGGGETQYF. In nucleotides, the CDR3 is TGTGCCAGCAGACTAGCGGGAGGCGGGGAGACCCAGTACTTC.